A single sample is the source of the 11 T cell receptor beta chains below, sequenced in a study of blood T cell repertoires in COVID-19. Assay used: immunoSEQ multiplex PCR; TCRdb lists only in-frame clones, some missing. This table holds about 320,000 clones, approximately 90% found once. Sequences were obtained from PBMCs or T cells enriched from blood (not recorded which). The receptor source for this set is a woman in her late teens or twenties who had recovered from COVID-19.

The table lists this clone with a few counts. V gene TRBV4-1 combines with J gene TRBJ2-1; TRBD2 matches at 8 bases. The junction had 6 bases not matched to a gene; V was cut back by 0 bases and J by 2 bases. The germline gives CDR1 MGHRA, CDR2 YSYEKL. The CDR3 is 17 residues long. CDR3 protein: CASSQDRRRGAYNEQFF. CDR3 coding DNA: TGCGCCAGCAGCCAAGATCGGCGGCGGGGGGCCTACAATGAGCAGTTCTTC.

Of note for this clone: At one boundary the junction diverges from the germline segment, which might be a read error. This chain uses TRBV7-9 with TRBJ2-7; 7 bases are shared with TRBD1. Looked up from germline, CDR1 is SEHNR and CDR2 is FQNEAQ (reference sequence). The CDR3 length is 12 residues. The CDR3 loop reads CASSEPGQQHYF. The CDR3 coding sequence is TGTGCCAGCAGCGAGCCGGGACAGCAGCATTACTTC.

The V call is TRBV15, the J call TRBJ1-4; no firm D call. V was pared by 0 bases and J by 1 base, with 9 bases between. The CDR3 sequence is 16 residues long. The germline gives CDR1 LNHNV, CDR2 YYDKDF (reference sequence). The CDR3, as DNA: TGTGCCACCAGCAGAGAGCTTGAACAAACTAATGAAAAACTGTTTTTT. It is translated as CATSRELEQTNEKLFF.

The CDR3 DNA reads TGTGCCAGCAGCGTAGCCATGGGCAGCTATGGCTACACCTTC. As protein: CASSVAMGSYGYTF. The genes are TRBV9 and TRBJ1-2; D uncertain. Per the germline V gene, CDR1 is SGDLS and CDR2 is YYNGEE. The ends were cut back, 0 bases at V and 4 bases at J, with 10 bases in the middle. The CDR3 sequence is 14 residues long.

V is TRBV5-1 and J is TRBJ2-3, with 7 bases lining up with TRBD2. Trimming at V came to 0 bases and at J to 4 bases, leaving 8 bases not matched to a gene. CDR1 SGHRS and CDR2 YFSETQ come from the germline V gene. This CDR3 comprises 16 residues. DNA of the CDR3: TGCGCCAGCAGCTTGGGACTAGCCAAGGAGGCAGATACGCAGTATTTT. The encoded protein is CASSLGLAKEADTQYF.

The gene calls are TRBV5-1 and TRBJ2-7; TRBD2 might be the D (7 bases). V was cut by 4 bases and J by 0 bases, with 17 bases left in between. CDR3 length equals 16 residues. Germline V lookup: CDR1 SGHRS, CDR2 YFSETQ. The CDR3 coding sequence is TGCGCCAGCAGCCGCCTGTGGGCGGGGGCCTCCTACGAGCAGTACTTC. It is translated as CASSRLWAGASYEQYF.

Here the CDR3 reads CASSSTSGRANTGELFF. The CDR3 DNA follows: TGTGCCAGCAGCTCGACTAGCGGGAGGGCCAACACCGGGGAGCTGTTTTTT. J is TRBJ2-2 and V is TRBV7-9; 14 positions agree with TRBD2. Germline V lookup: CDR1 SEHNR, CDR2 FQNEAQ (reference sequence). The CDR3 is 17 amino acids. Trimming cost V 4 bases and J 2 bases; bases outside gene matches: 3. Using reference TRBV7-9 and TRBJ2-2 for the parts outside the CDR3, the full variable domain is DTGVSQNPRHKITKRGQNVTFRCDPISEHNRLYWYRQTLGQGPEFLTYFQNEAQLEKSRLLSDRFSAERPKGSFSTLEIQRTEQGDSAMYLCASSSTSGRANTGELFFGEGSRLTVL.

The genes are TRBV3-1 (or the pseudogene TRBV3-2) and TRBJ1-4; no firm D call. The length of the CDR3 is 13 residues. Germline CDR1 reads LGHDT; CDR2 reads YNNKEL (reference sequence). V was shortened by 1 base and J by 4 bases, with 4 bases between the two germline ends. The DNA for the CDR3 is TGTGCCAGCAGCCAAGCAGGTAATGAAAAACTGTTTTTT. Translated, it gives CASSQAGNEKLFF.

V gene TRBV5-1 combines with J gene TRBJ1-4; a possible D gene is TRBD1 (6 bases). Germline V CDR1 and CDR2: SGHRS, YFSETQ. V lost 1 base, J lost 5 bases, and 9 bases lay in between. There are 14 residues in the CDR3. DNA of the CDR3: TGCGCCAGCAGCTTGCCAGGGGACAATGAAAAACTGTTTTTT. It specifies CASSLPGDNEKLFF.

The chain links TRBV11-3 to TRBJ2-1, with 8 bases fitting TRBD1. The CDR3 extends over 15 amino acids. J gave up 9 bases and V 5 bases, and 12 bases lay outside the gene matches. The V gene's germline CDR1 is SGHNT and CDR2 YENEEA. The chain's CDR3 is CASSPRTGNRGEQFF. CDR3 sequence (DNA): TGTGCCAGCAGCCCAAGGACAGGGAATAGAGGTGAGCAGTTCTTC.

This clone showed up just once. The CDR3 coding sequence is TGTGCCAGCAGCCCATTCAATGGCGGGGGGACCAATGAGCAGTTCTTC. This translates into CASSPFNGGGTNEQFF. The rearrangement joins TRBV11-1 to TRBJ2-1; TRBD2 aligns across 8 bases. CDR3 length equals 16 residues. J lost 6 bases, V lost 5 bases, and 12 bases had no gene match. Germline V gene sequence: CDR1 SGHAT, CDR2 FQDESV (reference sequence).